The 8 T cell receptor beta chains in this list originate from one sample, sequenced in a study of blood T cell repertoires in COVID-19. TCRdb's table, derived via immunoSEQ multiplex PCR, lists solely in-frame clones and lacks some. The profile covers roughly 200,000 clones, with around 88% appearing a single time and roughly 4% taken by the ten largest. The sample consisted of PBMCs or T cells enriched from blood (not recorded which). The receptors stem from a woman between 25 and 40 years old who had been exposed to COVID-19.

The chain employs TRBV5-1 and TRBJ2-7; 7 bases are shared with TRBD2. CDR1 is SGHRS and CDR2 is YFSETQ in the germline V gene. V was clipped by 5 bases and J by 0 bases; unmatched bases: 8. This CDR3 region has 15 residues. The chain's CDR3 is CASSEVGGSSYEQYF. CDR3 DNA: TGCGCCAGCAGTGAGGTGGGGGGGAGCTCCTACGAGCAGTACTTC.

CDR3 coding DNA: TGTGCCACCAGTGATCAAGCCGGGACAGCTCTTTCACCCCTCCACTTT. It specifies CATSDQAGTALSPLHF. The chain has TRBV24-1 and TRBJ1-6; 7 bases line up with TRBD1. CDR3 length equals 16 residues. Germline assignment: CDR1 KGHDR and CDR2 SFDVKD. V shed 3 bases and J 9 bases; nucleotides not matched to a gene: 10.

The rearrangement links TRBV12-3 or TRBV12-4 to TRBJ1-1; 7 bases agree with TRBD1. Unmatched junction bases numbered 7, after V lost 9 bases and J lost 3 bases. The CDR3 consists of 13 residues. This chain's CDR3 is CASQLRGDTEAFF. Written as DNA, the CDR3 is TGTGCCAGTCAACTCAGGGGGGACACTGAAGCTTTCTTT.

This clone was recorded a few times. The genes are TRBV19 and TRBJ1-6; tentative D call: TRBD1 (5 bases). The CDR3 has 15 residues. CDR1 is LNHDA and CDR2 is SQIVND in the germline V gene (reference sequence). Trimming removed 7 bases at V and 9 bases at J, with 19 bases between. CDR3 nucleotide sequence: TGTGCCAGTAAGGGCCGGGGGTCGGAAGGTTCACCCCTCCACTTT. As protein: CASKGRGSEGSPLHF.

The chain links TRBV12-5 to TRBJ2-2; 8 bases line up with TRBD1. V shed 5 bases and J 0 bases; nucleotides not matched to a gene: 11. The length of the CDR3 is 18 residues. Germline assignment: CDR1 LGHNT and CDR2 FRNRAP. CDR3 sequence (DNA): TGTGCTAGTGGTACAGGGGGACGGTCATTCGCGAACACCGGGGAGCTGTTTTTT. Protein sequence: CASGTGGRSFANTGELFF.

This clone has only a few counts. The chain employs TRBV3-1 (or the pseudogene TRBV3-2) and TRBJ2-7; 9 bases agree with TRBD2. The CDR3 loop spans 15 amino acids. V lost 3 bases and J lost 5; bases outside the gene matches: 8. The germline CDR1 and CDR2 sequences are LGHDT and YNNKEL (reference sequence). The CDR3 coding sequence is TGTGCCAGCAGCCACCGTCGCGGGGGGGTAGACGAGCAGTACTTC. Its translation is CASSHRRGGVDEQYF.

The chain is built from TRBV5-1 and TRBJ2-7; a possible D gene is TRBD1 (5 bases). The V gene's germline CDR1 is SGHRS and CDR2 YFSETQ. V lost 0 bases and J lost 1, with 5 bases in between. This CDR3 has 13 amino acids. CDR3 amino acids: CASSLDRSYEQYF. The DNA for the CDR3 is TGCGCCAGCAGCTTGGACAGGTCCTACGAGCAGTACTTC.

This clone occurred a few times. CDR3 bases: TGTGCCAGCAGCTTAGCGACTGGGGGAGGTGAGCAGTTCTTC. Its translation is CASSLATGGGEQFF. The chain employs TRBV7-9 and TRBJ2-1; tentatively, D is TRBD2 (6 bases). CDR1 is SEHNR and CDR2 is FQNEAQ in the germline V gene (reference sequence). The CDR3 extends over 14 amino acids. V shed 0 bases and J shed 9 bases, with 12 bases lying between them.